This T cell receptor (beta chain) comes out of a study of OX40 agonist ivuxolimab in advanced cancers. Study as a whole: Dose-escalation patients had hepatocellular carcinoma, melanoma, renal cell or head and neck cancer. Checkpoint inhibitors had been given previously to 40% of patients. Findings and caveats of the study: Some of the lowest clonal expansion was seen in partial responders at 0.1-3.0 mg/kg.

In its sample, this clone was seen a few times. Its antigen remains unknown. Germline V gene lookup returns CDR1 SNHLY and CDR2 FYNNEI. V was clipped by 8 bases and J by 7 bases, with 15 bases between them. This CDR3 has 12 amino acids. Sequenced by immunoSEQ multiplex PCR; TCRdb stores in-frame clones only, minus some. The repertoire holds about 55,000 clones, 77% seen once, with about 6% in the top ten. With baseline, cycle 4 day 1, and cycle 7 day 1 as timepoints, blood was sampled. Sequenced material: CD4+ or CD8+ T cells sorted from blood, taken in a trial of the OX40 agonist ivuxolimab. The chain joins TRBV2 to TRBJ2-7; the D gene is possibly TRBD2 (5 bases). The receptor comes from an adult with an advanced solid tumor such as melanoma, head and neck, liver or kidney cancer. Written as DNA, the CDR3 is TGTGCCAGCCGAAGGACTCTCGGGGAGCAGTACTTC. It codes for CASRRTLGEQYF.